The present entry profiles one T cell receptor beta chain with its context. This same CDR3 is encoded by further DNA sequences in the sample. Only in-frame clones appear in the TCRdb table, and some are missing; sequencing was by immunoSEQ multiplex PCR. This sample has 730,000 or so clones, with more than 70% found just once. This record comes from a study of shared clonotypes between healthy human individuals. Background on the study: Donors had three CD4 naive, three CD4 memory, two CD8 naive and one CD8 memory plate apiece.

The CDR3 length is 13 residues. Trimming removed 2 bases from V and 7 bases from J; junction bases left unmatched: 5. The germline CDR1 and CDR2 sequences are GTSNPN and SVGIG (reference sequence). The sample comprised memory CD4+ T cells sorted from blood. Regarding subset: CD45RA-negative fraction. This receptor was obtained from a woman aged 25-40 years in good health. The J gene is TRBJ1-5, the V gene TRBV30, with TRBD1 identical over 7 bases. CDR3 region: CAWSRQGRQPQHF. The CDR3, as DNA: TGTGCCTGGAGTCGACAGGGAAGGCAGCCCCAGCATTTT.